Below, 17 T cell receptor beta chains from the same sample are listed, as sequenced in a study of cytomegalovirus exposure and HLA in healthy donors. Primers for the PCR totalled 60 Vbeta and 13 Jbeta. The data were produced by immunoSEQ multiplex PCR, yet TCRdb's version contains in-frame clones alone and is incomplete. The table shows tens of thousands of clones, with about 50% occurring only once. The source material was PBMCs. The receptors come from a human donor in good health.

The chain links TRBV4-3 to TRBJ2-5; perhaps TRBD1 as D (5 bases). The CDR3 covers 14 residues. Trimming removed 0 bases at V and 5 bases at J, with 10 bases between. Germline values: CDR1 LGHNA, CDR2 YSLEER. The CDR3 loop reads CASSQEGQGETQYF. The CDR3 DNA reads TGCGCCAGCAGCCAAGAAGGTCAGGGTGAGACCCAGTACTTC.

The V call is TRBV9, the J call TRBJ2-3; tentatively, D is TRBD1 (6 bases). The length of the CDR3 is 16 residues. V was pared by 4 bases and J by 4 bases, with 19 bases between. CDR1 and CDR2 (germline): SGDLS, YYNGEE. The CDR3 DNA sequence: TGTGCCAGCAGCATCACGACAGGAACGGGCGCAGATACGCAGTATTTT. Residues: CASSITTGTGADTQYF.

J is TRBJ1-5 and V is TRBV11-2; D unclear. Germline V lookup: CDR1 SGHAT, CDR2 FQNNGV. With 2 bases removed from V and 4 bases from J, the gap between germline ends came to 18 bases. The CDR3 consists of 17 residues. In nucleotides, the CDR3 is TGTGCCAGCAGCTTACAGATAATACCAGAAGTAAATCAGCCCCAGCATTTT. It codes for CASSLQIIPEVNQPQHF.

A single count supports this clone. The chain joins TRBV6-5 to TRBJ2-1, with TRBD2 as a possible D gene (6 bases). V was trimmed by 0 bases and J by 3 bases, leaving 9 bases between them. The CDR3 length is 15 residues. The germline V gene has CDR1 MNHEY and CDR2 SVGAGI. The DNA for the CDR3 is TGTGCCAGCAGTTACTCGGGACTCAGCTACAATGAGCAGTTCTTC. This encodes CASSYSGLSYNEQFF.

This rearrangement joins TRBV28 to TRBJ2-1; D possibly corresponds to TRBD1 (5 bases). CDR1 and CDR2 (germline): MDHEN, SYDVKM. The CDR3 consists of 12 residues. Trimming shortened V by 6 bases and J by 7 bases, and 10 bases separated the two germline ends. This chain's CDR3 is CASRSNRNEQFF. In DNA form, the CDR3 reads TGTGCCAGCAGATCTAACAGGAATGAGCAGTTCTTC.

This clone occurred once. This chain uses TRBV7-9 with TRBJ2-4; TRBD1 agrees at 8 bases. The CDR3 runs to 18 residues. Germline V gene lookup returns CDR1 SEHNR and CDR2 FQNEAQ (reference sequence). The J segment lost 7 bases and the V segment lost 4 bases, leaving 18 bases of the junction unmatched. The CDR3: CASSSPWTGNDRGNIQYF. DNA for the CDR3: TGTGCCAGCAGCTCTCCATGGACAGGGAATGACCGGGGGAACATTCAGTACTTC.

On this clone itself: This same CDR3 is encoded by further DNA sequences in the sample. CDR3 sequence: CASSYSGGAGANVLTF. The CDR3 DNA sequence: TGTGCCAGCAGTTACTCAGGGGGCGCCGGGGCCAACGTCCTGACTTTC. The chain recombines TRBV6-5 with TRBJ2-6, with TRBD1 matching 7 bases. The junction had 3 bases not matched to a gene; V was cut back by 0 bases and J by 4 bases. CDR1 and CDR2 from the germline V gene are MNHEY and SVGAGI. The CDR3 has 16 residues.

This clone was detected only a few times. The chain links TRBV5-1 to TRBJ1-4; no firm D call. The V end was cut by 5 bases, the J end by 3 bases, with 8 bases between. CDR3 length: 13 residues. The germline CDR1 and CDR2 sequences are SGHRS and YFSETQ. CDR3 sequence: CASRQASNEKLFF. CDR3 DNA sequence: TGCGCCAGCAGGCAGGCATCTAATGAAAAACTGTTTTTT.

The rearrangement joins TRBV4-3 to TRBJ1-5, with 8 bases aligning to TRBD1. With 1 base clipped from V and 1 base from J, the junction kept 0 bases outside the gene matches. Germline CDR1 reads LGHNA; CDR2 reads YSLEER. The CDR3 is 15 residues long. DNA of the CDR3: TGCGCCAGCAGCCAAGGGACAGGGAGCAATCAGCCCCAGCATTTT. Residues: CASSQGTGSNQPQHF.

The CDR3 DNA is TGTGCCAGCAGCACCGGGAATTCACCCCTCCACTTT. Encoded protein: CASSTGNSPLHF. V is TRBV7-9 and J is TRBJ1-6; D not certain. Germline V CDR1 and CDR2: SEHNR, FQNEAQ (reference sequence). V was cut by 5 bases and J by 7 bases, with 6 bases left in between. This CDR3 spans 12 amino acids.

This clone was observed a few times. The chain couples TRBV7-2 to TRBJ1-1, with TRBD1 identical over 8 bases. Germline CDR1 SGHTA, CDR2 FQGNSA. The CDR3 is 15 amino acids. V was pared by 3 bases and J by 5 bases, with 8 bases of the junction left unmatched. This CDR3 is CASSFQGAGRTEAFF. The CDR3 coding sequence is TGTGCCAGCAGCTTTCAGGGGGCGGGTCGGACTGAAGCTTTCTTT.

The chain combines TRBV7-2 with TRBJ1-1; 7 bases align to TRBD1. V dropped 5 bases and J dropped 1; count of bases not matched to a gene: 4. Looked up from germline, CDR1 is SGHTA and CDR2 is FQGNSA. The CDR3 spans 14 residues. Here the CDR3 DNA reads TGTGCCAGCAGCATACGACAGGGGAACACTGAAGCTTTCTTT. This sequence encodes CASSIRQGNTEAFF.

The chain combines TRBV7-9 with TRBJ1-5, with 8 bases that match TRBD1. V lost 5 bases and J lost 6; bases outside the gene matches: 6. The CDR3 is 14 amino acids. Germline lookup yields CDR1 SEHNR and CDR2 FQNEAQ (reference sequence). In nucleotides, the CDR3 is TGTGCCAGCAGCCCGGACAGGGTAGGTCAGCCCCAGCATTTT. It encodes CASSPDRVGQPQHF.

In this sample, this clone turned up a few times. This sequence joins TRBV9 and TRBJ1-1; possible D gene TRBD1, 6 bases. Between the trimmed V and J ends, which lost 3 bases and 3 bases, there was a span of 15 bases. Germline V gene lookup returns CDR1 SGDLS and CDR2 YYNGEE. The CDR3 is made up of 15 amino acids. This CDR3 is CASSAGQILDTEAFF. The CDR3 bases are TGTGCCAGCAGCGCCGGACAGATCCTCGACACTGAAGCTTTCTTT.

This clone was counted a few times. The genes are TRBV9 and TRBJ2-7; 13 positions match TRBD2. The CDR3 has 17 amino acids. Germline V CDR1 and CDR2: SGDLS, YYNGEE. Trimming removed 4 bases from V and 1 base from J; junction bases left unmatched: 8. CDR3 sequence (DNA): TGTGCCAGCAGCATCGGACTAGCGGGAGCCACTTCCTACGAGCAGTACTTC. Protein sequence: CASSIGLAGATSYEQYF.

The J gene is TRBJ2-5, the V gene TRBV30, with 8 bases aligning to TRBD2. Germline V lookup: CDR1 GTSNPN, CDR2 SVGIG (reference sequence). V gave up 3 bases and J gave up 7 bases; unmatched junction bases: 25. The length of the CDR3 is 19 residues. The CDR3: CAWRPRRVGAGDGRGTQYF. The CDR3 DNA reads TGTGCCTGGAGACCCCGCAGGGTCGGAGCGGGAGACGGTAGAGGGACCCAGTACTTC.

This rearrangement joins TRBV7-7 to TRBJ2-5; D may be TRBD1 (5 bases). Germline V lookup: CDR1 SSHAT, CDR2 FNYEAQ (reference sequence). The V and J ends lost 1 base and 4 bases respectively, with 13 bases between them. The CDR3 extends over 15 amino acids. The CDR3 sequence: CASSLGQGILETQYF. CDR3 bases: TGTGCCAGCAGCTTAGGTCAGGGAATATTAGAGACCCAGTACTTC.